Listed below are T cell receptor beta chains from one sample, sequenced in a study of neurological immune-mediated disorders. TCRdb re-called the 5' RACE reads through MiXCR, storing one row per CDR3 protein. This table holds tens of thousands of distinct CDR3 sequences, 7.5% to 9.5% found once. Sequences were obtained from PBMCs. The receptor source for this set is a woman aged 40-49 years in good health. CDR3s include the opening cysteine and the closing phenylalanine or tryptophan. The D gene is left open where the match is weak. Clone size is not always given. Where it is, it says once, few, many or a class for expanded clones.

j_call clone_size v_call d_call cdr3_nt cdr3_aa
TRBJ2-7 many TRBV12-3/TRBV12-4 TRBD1 TGTGCCAGCAGCCAGGGACAGGGTGGAGTCTACGAGCAGTACTTC CASSQGQGGVYEQYF
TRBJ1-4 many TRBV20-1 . TGCAGTGCTCGATCGGGCGCTGGGGCGGGCGAAAAACTGTTTTTT CSARSGAGAGEKLFF
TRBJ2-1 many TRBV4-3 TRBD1 TGCGCCAGCAGCCAAGTGACAGGGCTGGGCAATGAGCAGTTCTTC CASSQVTGLGNEQFF
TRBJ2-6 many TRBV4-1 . TGCGCCAGCAGCCGGTTAGGAGTCTCTGGGGCCAACGTCCTGACTTTC CASSRLGVSGANVLTF
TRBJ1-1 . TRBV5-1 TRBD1 TGCGCCAGCAGCGGGCTGCAGGGGGACACTGAAGCTTTCTTT CASSGLQGDTEAFF
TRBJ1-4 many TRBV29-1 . TGCAGCGTTGAACAGGGTGGTAAACTGTTTTTT CSVEQGGKLFF
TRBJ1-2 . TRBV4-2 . TGTGCCAGCAGCCGGACGGGGGTCCGTGGCTACACCTTC CASSRTGVRGYTF
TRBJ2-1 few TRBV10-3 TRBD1 TGTGCCATCAGTGACAGGGGGAACTCCTACAATGAGCAGTTCTTC CAISDRGNSYNEQFF
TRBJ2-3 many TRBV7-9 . TGTGCCAGCAGCACAGGCACAGATACGCAGTATTTT CASSTGTDTQYF
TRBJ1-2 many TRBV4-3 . TGCGCCAGCAGCCAAGATCGGGGGGTAGAGGGCTACACCTTC CASSQDRGVEGYTF
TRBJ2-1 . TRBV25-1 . TGTGCCAGCAGTGACTTCGGGGGGCATTACAATGAGCAGTTCTTC CASSDFGGHYNEQFF
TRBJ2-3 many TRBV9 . TGTGCCAGCAGCGTAGATCCGGGAGTAGCAACAGATACGCAGTATTTT CASSVDPGVATDTQYF
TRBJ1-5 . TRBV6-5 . TGTGCCAGCTCCCCGGGACCCTATAGCAATCAGCCCCAGCATTTT CASSPGPYSNQPQHF
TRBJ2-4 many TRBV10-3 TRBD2 TGTGCCATCAGTGGACTAGCGGGAGGCCAGTACTTC CAISGLAGGQYF
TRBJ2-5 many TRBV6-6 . TGTGCCAGCAGTTACATTTCCGCCGAGACCCAGTACTTC CASSYISAETQYF
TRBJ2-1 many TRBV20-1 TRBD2 TGCAGTGCTCACCCCGGGGGTAGCGGGAGGGCGAATGAGCAGTTCTTC CSAHPGGSGRANEQFF
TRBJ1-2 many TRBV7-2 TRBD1 TGTGCCAGCAGCCGACCTGGACAGGGGAGCTCTGGCTACACCTTC CASSRPGQGSSGYTF
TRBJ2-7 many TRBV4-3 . TGCGCCAGCAGCCAAGAGACCGTGAATCCCTACGAGCAGTACTTC CASSQETVNPYEQYF
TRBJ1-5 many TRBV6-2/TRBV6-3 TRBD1 TGTGCCAGCAGTTACGGAACAGGGGGCCCGGCGCAGCCCCAGCATTTT CASSYGTGGPAQPQHF
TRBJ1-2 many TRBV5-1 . TGCGCCAGCAGCGCCGGGACGGGGAACTATGGCTACACCTTC CASSAGTGNYGYTF
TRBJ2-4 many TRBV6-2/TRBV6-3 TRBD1 TGTGCCAGCAGTATACCGGGACAGGGAAGGAGAGGTAAAAACATTCAGTACTTC CASSIPGQGRRGKNIQYF
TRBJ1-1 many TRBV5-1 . TGCGCCAGCAGCACTACCCTTACCACTGAAGCTTTCTTT CASSTTLTTEAFF
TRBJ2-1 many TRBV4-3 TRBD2 TGCGCCAGCAGCCAACTAGCGGGGGAGATCAATGAGCAGTTCTTC CASSQLAGEINEQFF
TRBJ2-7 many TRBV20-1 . TGCAGTGCTAACCCAAGGGGTGAAAGCTACGAGCAGTACTTC CSANPRGESYEQYF
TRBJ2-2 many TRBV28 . TGTGCCAGCAGTTTAACGACCGGGGAGCTGTTTTTT CASSLTTGELFF
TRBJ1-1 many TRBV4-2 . TGTGCCAGCAGCCTAAAAGGCGGGGGGAAGGACACTGAAGCTTTCTTT CASSLKGGGKDTEAFF
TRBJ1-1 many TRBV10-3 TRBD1 TGTGCCATCAGTCCCCAGGGACAGCTAAACACTGAAGCTTTCTTT CAISPQGQLNTEAFF
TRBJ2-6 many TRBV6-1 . TGTGCCTATGCTCCTTCTGGGGCCAACGTCCTGACTTTC CAYAPSGANVLTF
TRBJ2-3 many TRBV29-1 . TGCAGCGTTGGCGACAGCCGGATCGGAGATACGCAGTATTTT CSVGDSRIGDTQYF
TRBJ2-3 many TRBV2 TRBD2 TGTGCCAGCAGATTACTAGCGGGACGCACAGATACGCAGTATTTT CASRLLAGRTDTQYF
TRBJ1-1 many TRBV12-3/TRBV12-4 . TGTGCCAGCAGTTTGTCTTACGGACGAAGAAGTAACACTGAAGCTTTCTTT CASSLSYGRRSNTEAFF
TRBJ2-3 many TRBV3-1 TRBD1 TGTGCCAGCAGCCTCGGACAGGGGCCAGATACGCAGTATTTT CASSLGQGPDTQYF
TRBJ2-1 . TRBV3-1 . TGTGCCAGCAGCCAAAGTGAGAATGAGCAGTTCTTC CASSQSENEQFF
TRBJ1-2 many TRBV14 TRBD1 TGTGCCAGCAGCCAACTTTCTGGGACAGGCTATGGCTACACCTTC CASSQLSGTGYGYTF
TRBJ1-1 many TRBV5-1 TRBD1 TGCGCCAGCAGCTATAACTACAGGGGTGGGACTGAAGCTTTCTTT CASSYNYRGGTEAFF
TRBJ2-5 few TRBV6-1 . TGTGCCAGCAGTGATTATGGGACTTCCCAAGAGACCCAGTACTTC CASSDYGTSQETQYF
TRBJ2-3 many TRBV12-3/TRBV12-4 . TGTGCCAGCAGTCGGAGTGTAGATACGCAGTATTTT CASSRSVDTQYF
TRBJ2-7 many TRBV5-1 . TGCGCCAGCAGCGTTAGCGGATACGAGCAGTACTTC CASSVSGYEQYF
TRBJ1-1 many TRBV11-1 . TGTGCCAGCAGCTCACAGGCGAACACTGAAGCTTTCTTT CASSSQANTEAFF
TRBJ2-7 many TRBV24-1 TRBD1 TGTGCCACCACAGGCCGGGCAGGGGGCAACGAGCAGTACTTC CATTGRAGGNEQYF
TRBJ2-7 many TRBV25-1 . TGTGCCAGCAGGGGAATTGGGAGCGACTACGAGCAGTACTTC CASRGIGSDYEQYF
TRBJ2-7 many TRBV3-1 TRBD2 TGTGCCAGCAGCCCCCGACTAGCGGGAGGGCCGTCCTACGAGCAGTACTTC CASSPRLAGGPSYEQYF
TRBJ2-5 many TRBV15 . TGTGCCACCAGGTGGCTACCAGAGGAGACCCAGTACTTC CATRWLPEETQYF
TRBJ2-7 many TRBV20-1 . TGCAGTGCTAGAGATGTACAGGCTCCCTACGAGCAGTACTTC CSARDVQAPYEQYF
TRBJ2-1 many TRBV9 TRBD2 TGTGCCAGCAGCATAAGGACTAGCGGGCAGAAGGAGCAGTTCTTC CASSIRTSGQKEQFF
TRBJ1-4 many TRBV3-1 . TGTGCCAGCAGCACCTGGGGAGCCTCGGATGAAAAACTGTTTTTT CASSTWGASDEKLFF
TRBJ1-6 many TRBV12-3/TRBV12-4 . TGTGCCAGCAGTTTAGAGGGTAGGACACCCCTCCACTTT CASSLEGRTPLHF
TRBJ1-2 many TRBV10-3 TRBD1 TGTGCCATCAGTGAGGTAATGGACAGGGAGAGTGGCTACACCTTC CAISEVMDRESGYTF